This TCR beta chain is from a study of T cell responses to AZD1222 COVID-19 vaccine. CDR3 size: 18 residues. Trimming took 3 bases from V and 0 from J; bases not matched to a gene: 9. Germline CDR1 reads SGHNT; CDR2 reads YYREEE (reference sequence). The table came from immunoSEQ multiplex PCR; TCRdb's copy has only in-frame clones and leaves some out. The repertoire holds tens of thousands of clones, with around nine tenths as singletons. Sequencing used peripheral blood, obtained on day 0 of AZD1222 vaccination. The J gene is TRBJ1-1, the V gene TRBV5-4, with 12 nucleotides matching TRBD1. The receptor was isolated from an adult in good health. The CDR3 is CASSWGTGGRLLNTEAFF. DNA of the CDR3: TGTGCCAGCAGCTGGGGGACAGGGGGCCGACTCCTGAACACTGAAGCTTTCTTT.